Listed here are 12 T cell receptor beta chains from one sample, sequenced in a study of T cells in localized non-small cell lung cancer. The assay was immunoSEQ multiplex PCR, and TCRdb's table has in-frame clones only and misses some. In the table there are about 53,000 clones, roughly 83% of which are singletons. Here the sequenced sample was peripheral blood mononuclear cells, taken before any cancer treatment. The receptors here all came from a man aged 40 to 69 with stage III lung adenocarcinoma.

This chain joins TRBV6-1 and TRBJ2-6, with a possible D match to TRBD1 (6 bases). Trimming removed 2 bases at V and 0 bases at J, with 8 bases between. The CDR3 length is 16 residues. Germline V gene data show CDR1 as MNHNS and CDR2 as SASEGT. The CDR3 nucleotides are TGTGCCAGCAGTGAAACAGGGAACTCTGGGGCCAACGTCCTGACTTTC. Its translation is CASSETGNSGANVLTF.

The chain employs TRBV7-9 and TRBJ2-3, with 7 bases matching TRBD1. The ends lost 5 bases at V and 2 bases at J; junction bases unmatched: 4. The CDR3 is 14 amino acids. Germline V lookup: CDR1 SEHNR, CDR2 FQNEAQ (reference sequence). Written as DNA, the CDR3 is TGTGCCAGCAGCCCAGGGGGACCCACAGATACGCAGTATTTT. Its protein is CASSPGGPTDTQYF. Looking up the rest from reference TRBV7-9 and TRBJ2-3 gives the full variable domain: DTGVSQNPRHKITKRGQNVTFRCDPISEHNRLYWYRQTLGQGPEFLTYFQNEAQLEKSRLLSDRFSAERPKGSFSTLEIQRTEQGDSAMYLCASSPGGPTDTQYFGPGTRLTVL.

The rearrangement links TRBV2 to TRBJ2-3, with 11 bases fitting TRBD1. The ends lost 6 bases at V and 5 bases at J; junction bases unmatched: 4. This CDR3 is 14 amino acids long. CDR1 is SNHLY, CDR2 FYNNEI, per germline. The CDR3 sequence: CASSGQGAKDTQYF. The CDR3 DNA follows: TGTGCCAGCAGCGGACAGGGGGCGAAAGATACGCAGTATTTT.

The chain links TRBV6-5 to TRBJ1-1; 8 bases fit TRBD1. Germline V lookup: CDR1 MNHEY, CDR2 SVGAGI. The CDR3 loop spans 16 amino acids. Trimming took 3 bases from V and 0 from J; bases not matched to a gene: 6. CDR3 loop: CASSYGRGHMNTEAFF. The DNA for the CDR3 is TGTGCCAGCAGTTATGGCAGGGGGCATATGAACACTGAAGCTTTCTTT.

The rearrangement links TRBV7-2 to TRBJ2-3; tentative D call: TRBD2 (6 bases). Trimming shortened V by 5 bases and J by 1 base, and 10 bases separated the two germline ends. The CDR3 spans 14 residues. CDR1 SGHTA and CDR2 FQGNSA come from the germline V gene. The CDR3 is CASSVTGGTDTQYF. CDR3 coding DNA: TGTGCCAGCAGCGTTACGGGAGGCACAGATACGCAGTATTTT.

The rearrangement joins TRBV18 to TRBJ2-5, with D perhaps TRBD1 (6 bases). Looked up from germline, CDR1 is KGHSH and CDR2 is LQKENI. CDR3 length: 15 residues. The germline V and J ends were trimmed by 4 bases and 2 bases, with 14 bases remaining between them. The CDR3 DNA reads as TGTGCCAGCTCACTATTGACAGGATTACAAGAGACCCAGTACTTC. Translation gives CASSLLTGLQETQYF.

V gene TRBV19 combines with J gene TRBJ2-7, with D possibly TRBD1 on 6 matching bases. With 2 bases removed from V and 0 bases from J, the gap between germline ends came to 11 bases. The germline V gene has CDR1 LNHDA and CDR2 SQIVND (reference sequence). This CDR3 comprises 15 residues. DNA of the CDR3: TGTGCCAGTAGTATATCGGCAGGGGACTCCTACGAGCAGTACTTC. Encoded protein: CASSISAGDSYEQYF.

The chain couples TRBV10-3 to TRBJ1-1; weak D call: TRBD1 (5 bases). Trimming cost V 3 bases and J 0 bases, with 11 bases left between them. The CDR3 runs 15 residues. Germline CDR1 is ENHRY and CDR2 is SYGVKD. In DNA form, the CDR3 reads TGTGCCATCAGTGATGGGGGTAGGATGAACACTGAAGCTTTCTTT. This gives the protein CAISDGGRMNTEAFF.

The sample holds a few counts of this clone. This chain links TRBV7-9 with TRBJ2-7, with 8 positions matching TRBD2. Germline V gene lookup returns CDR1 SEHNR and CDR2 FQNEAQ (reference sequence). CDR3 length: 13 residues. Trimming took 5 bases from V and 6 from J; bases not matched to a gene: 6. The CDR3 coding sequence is TGTGCCAGCAGCACTTGGCGGGAGGTCGAGCAGTACTTC. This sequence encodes CASSTWREVEQYF. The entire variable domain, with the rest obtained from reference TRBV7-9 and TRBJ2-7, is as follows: DTGVSQNPRHKITKRGQNVTFRCDPISEHNRLYWYRQTLGQGPEFLTYFQNEAQLEKSRLLSDRFSAERPKGSFSTLEIQRTEQGDSAMYLCASSTWREVEQYFGPGTRLTVT.

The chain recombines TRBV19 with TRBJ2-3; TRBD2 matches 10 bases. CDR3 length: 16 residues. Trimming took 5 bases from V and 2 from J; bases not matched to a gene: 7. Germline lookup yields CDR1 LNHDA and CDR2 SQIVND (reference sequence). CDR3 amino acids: CASSSLSGGVTDTQYF. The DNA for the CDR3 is TGTGCCAGTAGTTCCCTAAGCGGGGGGGTCACAGATACGCAGTATTTT. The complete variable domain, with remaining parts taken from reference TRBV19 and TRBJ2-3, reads DGGITQSPKYLFRKEGQNVTLSCEQNLNHDAMYWYRQDPGQGLRLIYYSQIVNDFQKGDIAEGYSVSREKKESFPLTVTSAQKNPTAFYLCASSSLSGGVTDTQYFGPGTRLTVL.

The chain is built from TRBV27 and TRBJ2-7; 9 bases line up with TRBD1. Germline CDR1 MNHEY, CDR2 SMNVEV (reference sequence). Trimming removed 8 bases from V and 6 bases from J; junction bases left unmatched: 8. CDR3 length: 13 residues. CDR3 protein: CASPDRGFREQYF. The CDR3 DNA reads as TGTGCCAGCCCGGACAGGGGATTCCGCGAGCAGTACTTC.

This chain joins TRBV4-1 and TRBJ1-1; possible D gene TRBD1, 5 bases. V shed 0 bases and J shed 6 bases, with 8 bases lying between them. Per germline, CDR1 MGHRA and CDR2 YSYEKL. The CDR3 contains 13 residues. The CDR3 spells CASSQEEGAEAFF. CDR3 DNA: TGCGCCAGCAGCCAAGAGGAAGGGGCTGAAGCTTTCTTT.